This is a list of T cell receptor beta chains from one sample in a study of spatial heterogeneity in lung cancer. TCRdb re-analysed the 5' RACE reads in MiXCR, keeping a single row per CDR3 protein. Of more than 75,000 distinct CDR3 sequences in the sample, around 12% were seen once. The sample was PBMCs, taken at surgery. Receptor source: a male donor with early-stage non-small cell lung cancer. Each CDR3 is given with its conserved first and last residue. Fields, in order: CDR3 DNA, CDR3 protein, V gene, D gene, clone size, J gene. D genes are given only for firm matches. Part of the rows lack a size; the others show once, few, many or a class for expanded clones.

TGTGCCAGCAGCTCGACAGGGAATACGCAGTATTTT CASSSTGNTQYF TRBV11-2 TRBD1 - TRBJ2-3
TGCGCCAGCAGCTTCCTAGCGGGAGGAGCAGATACGCAGTATTTT CASSFLAGGADTQYF TRBV5-1 TRBD2 - TRBJ2-3
TGTGCCAGCAGCTTATTGTTTGGACGGATGAACACCGGGGAGCTGTTTTTT CASSLLFGRMNTGELFF TRBV7-2 - - TRBJ2-2
TGTGCCTGGAGTGTCGTGAAAGATACGCAGTATTTT CAWSVVKDTQYF TRBV30 - - TRBJ2-3
TGTGCCTGGAGTACGCAACCGGGACTCAAATACAATGAGCAGTTCTTC CAWSTQPGLKYNEQFF TRBV30 - medium-sized TRBJ2-1
TGTGCCAGCAGTCCGACAGGGGATAGCAATCAGCCCCAGCATTTT CASSPTGDSNQPQHF TRBV6-2/TRBV6-3 TRBD1 many TRBJ1-5
TGTGCCAGCAGCTTTGGACTAGCGTTTGAGCAGTTCTTC CASSFGLAFEQFF TRBV7-2 TRBD2 few TRBJ2-1
TGTGCCAGCAGTCCCCGGGCAGTCACTGAAGCTTTCTTT CASSPRAVTEAFF TRBV27 - few TRBJ1-1
TGTGCCAGCAGCCCGACACGAACCGGGGAGCTGTTTTTT CASSPTRTGELFF TRBV9 - - TRBJ2-2
TGTGCCAGCTTCCAGCGAAAGCAAGAGACCCAGTACTTC CASFQRKQETQYF TRBV27 - many TRBJ2-5
TGTGCCAGCTCACCACCGGGCCGAACCAACTATGGCTACACCTTC CASSPPGRTNYGYTF TRBV18 - few TRBJ1-2
TGTGCCTGGAGTGGTCGTCTAGGGTTTGGGGCCTACAATGAGCAGTTCTTC CAWSGRLGFGAYNEQFF TRBV30 - few TRBJ2-1
TGCAGCGTTGGACAGTCGGGGACAGATACGCAGTATTTT CSVGQSGTDTQYF TRBV29-1 - few TRBJ2-3
TGTGCCACCAGTGATCAGGACAGGGGGACGGATACGCAGTATTTT CATSDQDRGTDTQYF TRBV24-1 TRBD1 - TRBJ2-3
TGTGCCAGCAGCCAAGATACCGGGACAGGTTTTAACTATGGCTACACCTTC CASSQDTGTGFNYGYTF TRBV3-1 TRBD1 - TRBJ1-2
TGTGCCAGCAGCGAAAAGACATGGGACGGGTACAATGAGCAGTTCTTC CASSEKTWDGYNEQFF TRBV13 - - TRBJ2-1
TGCAGCGTTGTTCCGGGACTAGCGGCCGGGGAGCTGTTTTTT CSVVPGLAAGELFF TRBV29-1 TRBD2 - TRBJ2-2
TGTGCCAGCAGGAGAGGGGGATGGGATGGCTACACCTTC CASRRGGWDGYTF TRBV6-5 - few TRBJ1-2
TGTGCCAGCAGTTCCCTGACTAGCAATCTCAATGAGCAGTTCTTC CASSSLTSNLNEQFF TRBV2 TRBD2 few TRBJ2-1
TGTGCCAGCAGTTTTGGAGGGACCAGCACAGATACGCAGTATTTT CASSFGGTSTDTQYF TRBV12-3/TRBV12-4 - many TRBJ2-3
TGTGCCACCAGTGATGACATGGATCTTGGCTACACCTTC CATSDDMDLGYTF TRBV24-1 - - TRBJ1-2
TGTGCCAGCAGCTTCAGGGGGGGGGACATTCAGTACTTC CASSFRGGDIQYF TRBV7-3 - few TRBJ2-4
TGTGCCAGCAGTTACTCGGGGGGGTTCACAGATACGCAGTATTTT CASSYSGGFTDTQYF TRBV6-5 TRBD2 - TRBJ2-3
TGTGCCAGCAGCTTCGGGACAGGGGGAGTTGAGCAGTTCTTC CASSFGTGGVEQFF TRBV5-6 TRBD1 - TRBJ2-1
TGCAGTGCTTACAGGGGTAACTATGGCTACACCTTC CSAYRGNYGYTF TRBV20-1 TRBD1 few TRBJ1-2
TGTGCCAGCTCGACCCTGGGTAGCGGGAGCTCCTACAATGAGCAGTTCTTC CASSTLGSGSSYNEQFF TRBV18 TRBD2 - TRBJ2-1
TGCGCCAGCAGCTTGGTGGTCGGGAGTGAATCCTACAATGAGCAGTTCTTC CASSLVVGSESYNEQFF TRBV5-1 - few TRBJ2-1
TGTGCCAGCAGCTTAGTCGAATTGGCTTCTACCCAGCAGTTCTTC CASSLVELASTQQFF TRBV11-2 - many TRBJ2-1
TGTGCCAGCAGCTTAGGGCGGGCAGGTTACAATGAGCAGTTCTTC CASSLGRAGYNEQFF TRBV7-2 - - TRBJ2-1
TGTGCCAGCAGCTTGACACAGGGAGATCCCGGGGAGCTGTTTTTT CASSLTQGDPGELFF TRBV5-5 - - TRBJ2-2
TGTGCCATCAGTGAGTCCGACAGGTTCTCCTACGAGCAGTACTTC CAISESDRFSYEQYF TRBV10-3 - many TRBJ2-7
TGCAGTGCTAGTCGACTCCGCAGCTCCTATAATTCACCCCTCCACTTT CSASRLRSSYNSPLHF TRBV20-1 - few TRBJ1-6
TGTGCCAGCAGTGGGGGGGGGTTGTATCAGCCCCAGCATTTT CASSGGGLYQPQHF TRBV6-1 - - TRBJ1-5
TGTGCCAGCAGTAGAGGATTAGCGGATGAGCAGTTCTTC CASSRGLADEQFF TRBV27 - - TRBJ2-1
TGTGCCAGCAGTAGGCAGGTCCAAGAGACCCAGTACTTC CASSRQVQETQYF TRBV6-2/TRBV6-3 - - TRBJ2-5
TGTGCCAGTAGTATAGCGGGGGCCGAGGAGACCCAGTACTTC CASSIAGAEETQYF TRBV19 - - TRBJ2-5
TGTGCCAGCAGCCCCGGGACGAAACCCTACGAGCAGTACTTC CASSPGTKPYEQYF TRBV4-2 - many TRBJ2-7
TGCAGTGCTCAGGACAGGGAGGACACTGAAGCTTTCTTT CSAQDREDTEAFF TRBV20-1 TRBD1 - TRBJ1-1
TGTGCCAGCAGCTCCGGGCCCGCCGACATTCAGTACTTC CASSSGPADIQYF TRBV7-2 - many TRBJ2-4
TGCGCCAGCAACTCCCTAAGCTCGAACACTGAAGCTTTCTTT CASNSLSSNTEAFF TRBV5-1 - few TRBJ1-1
TGTGCCAGCAGTTCGTGGACTGATGGAAACACCATATATTTT CASSSWTDGNTIYF TRBV12-3/TRBV12-4 - few TRBJ1-3
TGTGCCACCAGCAGAGATCAGAACACTGAAGCTTTCTTT CATSRDQNTEAFF TRBV15 - - TRBJ1-1
TGCAGTGCTAGAGATATGTCCGGGAACACTGAAGCTTTCTTT CSARDMSGNTEAFF TRBV20-1 - many TRBJ1-1